This T cell receptor beta chain was documented in a study of cytomegalovirus exposure and HLA in healthy donors. The PCR had 60 Vbeta and 13 Jbeta primers. Sequenced by immunoSEQ multiplex PCR; TCRdb stores in-frame clones only, minus some. The sample records some 200,000 clones, approximately 85% being singletons. Study-wide findings and caveats: In a later analysis, TCR beta V- and J-gene trimming was associated with a missense DCLRE1C variant.

With regard to this clone: Antigen specificity is unknown.

The germline V gene encodes CDR1 MNHEY and CDR2 SVGAGI. J gave up 4 bases and V 4 bases, and 7 bases lay outside the gene matches. This CDR3 spans 15 amino acids. The sequence derives from a woman under 30 in good health and CMV-seronegative. The chain employs TRBV6-5 and TRBJ2-3, with 8 bases identical to TRBD1. Specimen: PBMCs. CDR3 in amino acids: CASSFSGGAADTQYF. In DNA, the CDR3 is TGTGCCAGCAGTTTTTCAGGGGGCGCGGCAGATACGCAGTATTTT.